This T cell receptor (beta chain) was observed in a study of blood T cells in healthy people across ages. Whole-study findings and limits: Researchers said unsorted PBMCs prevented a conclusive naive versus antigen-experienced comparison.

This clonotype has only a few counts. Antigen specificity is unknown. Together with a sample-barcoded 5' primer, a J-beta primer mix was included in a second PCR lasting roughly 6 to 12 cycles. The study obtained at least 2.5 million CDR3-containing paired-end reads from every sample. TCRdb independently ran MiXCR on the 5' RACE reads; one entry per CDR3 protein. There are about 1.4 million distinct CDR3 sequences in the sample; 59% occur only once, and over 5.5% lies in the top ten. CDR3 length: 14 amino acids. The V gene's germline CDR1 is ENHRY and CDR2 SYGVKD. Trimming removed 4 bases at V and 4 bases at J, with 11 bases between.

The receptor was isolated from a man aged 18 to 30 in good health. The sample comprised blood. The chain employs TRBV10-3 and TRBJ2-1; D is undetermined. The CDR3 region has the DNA TGTGCCATCAGTGGTGCGGATGGATACAATGAGCAGTTCTTC. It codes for CAISGADGYNEQFF.